One sample yielded the 3 T cell receptor beta chains listed below, sequenced in a study of CD8 T cells in Susac syndrome. Reverse transcription of 0.5 to 1 ug RNA was performed with random hexamers. From the immunoSEQ multiplex PCR reads, TCRdb called clonotypes with MiXCR, one entry per CDR3 protein. Of about 200,000 distinct CDR3 sequences listed, roughly 92% were seen once; the top ten hold about 0.15%. The sample was CD8+ T cells from PBMCs. These TCRs come from a human donor with multiple sclerosis.

This clonotype was seen once. The chain employs TRBV7-6 and TRBJ2-7; D not resolved. Germline CDR1 is SGHVS and CDR2 is FNYEAQ. The CDR3 length is 14 residues. Trimming took 5 bases from V and 5 from J, leaving 16 bases between them. CDR3 region: CASSGPPDLHEQYF. CDR3 DNA sequence: TGTGCCAGCAGCGGTCCTCCAGACCTTCACGAGCAGTACTTC. Combining the CDR3 with reference TRBV7-6 and TRBJ2-7 gives the whole variable domain GAGVSQSPRYKVTKRGQDVALRCDPISGHVSLYWYRQALGQGPEFLTYFNYEAQQDKSGLPNDRFSAERPEGSISTLTIQRTEQRDSAMYRCASSGPPDLHEQYFGPGTRLTVT.

The rearrangement joins TRBV6-4 to TRBJ1-1; possible D gene TRBD1, 5 bases. The CDR3 runs to 14 residues. V lost 3 bases and J 12 bases, leaving 20 bases between the germline ends. CDR1 is MRHNA and CDR2 is SNTAGT in the germline V gene. The CDR3 protein is CASSETTGSPVTFF. The CDR3 DNA reads TGTGCCAGCAGTGAAACTACAGGTAGCCCGGTAACTTTCTTT.

V gene TRBV27 combines with J gene TRBJ1-2, with TRBD1 matching 7 bases. Trimming took 6 bases from V and 6 from J; bases not matched to a gene: 10. The length of the CDR3 is 14 residues. Germline assignment: CDR1 MNHEY and CDR2 SMNVEV (reference sequence). The CDR3 region is CASSSADRVDGYTF. CDR3 coding DNA: TGTGCCAGCAGCTCGGCCGACAGGGTCGATGGCTACACCTTC.